The T cell receptor (beta chain) under discussion was sequenced for a study of chemoradiotherapy in HPV16-positive cancers. General study results and limits: In HPV16-positive patients, HPV-responsive T-cell expansion tracked better recurrence-free survival. During treatment, candidate HPV-specific clones and E7-related motifs expanded in tumor.

A remark on this clone: Its antigen is not known.

Over chemoradiotherapy, repertoires were sampled more than once. Germline lookup yields CDR1 MNHNS and CDR2 SASEGT. J was trimmed by 6 bases and V by 2 bases; bases with no gene match: 8. The length of the CDR3 is 16 residues. Here immunoSEQ multiplex PCR was the method, and the copy in TCRdb shows in-frame clones only, minus some. This table holds more than 7,000 clones, approximately 85% found once. The rearrangement links TRBV6-1 to TRBJ2-4, with 9 nucleotides matching TRBD2. This clonotype was obtained from a human donor with HPV-associated anogenital cancer. Specimen: tumor tissue, collected from a patient who underwent chemoradiotherapy. The CDR3 is CASSEFGGGAGNIQYF. The CDR3 bases are TGTGCCAGCAGTGAATTCGGCGGGGGGGCCGGAAACATTCAGTACTTC.